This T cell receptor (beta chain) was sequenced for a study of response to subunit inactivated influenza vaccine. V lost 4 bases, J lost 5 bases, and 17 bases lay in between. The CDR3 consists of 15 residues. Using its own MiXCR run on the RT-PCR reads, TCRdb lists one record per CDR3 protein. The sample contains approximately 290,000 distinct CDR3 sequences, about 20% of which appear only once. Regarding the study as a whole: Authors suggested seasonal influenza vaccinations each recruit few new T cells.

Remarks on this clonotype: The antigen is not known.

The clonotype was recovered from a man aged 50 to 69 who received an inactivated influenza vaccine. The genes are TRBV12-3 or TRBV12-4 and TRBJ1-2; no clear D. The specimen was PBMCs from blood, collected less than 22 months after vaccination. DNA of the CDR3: TGTGCCAGCAGTTCCTCTCGCCCCGAATATTATGGCTACACCTTC. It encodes CASSSSRPEYYGYTF.